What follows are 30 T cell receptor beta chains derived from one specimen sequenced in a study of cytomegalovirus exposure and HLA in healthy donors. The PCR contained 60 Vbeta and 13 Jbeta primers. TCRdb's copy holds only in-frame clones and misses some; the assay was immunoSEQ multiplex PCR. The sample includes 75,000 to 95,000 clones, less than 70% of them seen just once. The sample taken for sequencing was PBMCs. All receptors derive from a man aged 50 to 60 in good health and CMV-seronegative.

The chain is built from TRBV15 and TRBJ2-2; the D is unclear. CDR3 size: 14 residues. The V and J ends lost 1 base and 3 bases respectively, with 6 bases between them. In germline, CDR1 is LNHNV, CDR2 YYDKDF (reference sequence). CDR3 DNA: TGTGCCACCAGCAGAGTCGGTGACACCGGGGAGCTGTTTTTT. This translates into CATSRVGDTGELFF.

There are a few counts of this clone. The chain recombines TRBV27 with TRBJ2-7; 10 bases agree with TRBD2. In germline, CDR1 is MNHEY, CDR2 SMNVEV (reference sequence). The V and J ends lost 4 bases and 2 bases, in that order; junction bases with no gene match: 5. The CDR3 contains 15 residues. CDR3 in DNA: TGTGCCAGCAGTTCTAGCGGGGGTTTTACCTACGAGCAGTACTTC. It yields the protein CASSSSGGFTYEQYF.

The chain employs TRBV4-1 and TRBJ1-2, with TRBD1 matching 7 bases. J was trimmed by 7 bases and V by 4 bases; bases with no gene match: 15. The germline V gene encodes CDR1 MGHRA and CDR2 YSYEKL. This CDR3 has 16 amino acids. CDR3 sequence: CASSRVQTGTLRGYTF. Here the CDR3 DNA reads TGCGCCAGCAGCCGGGTACAGACAGGGACTCTGCGTGGCTACACCTTC.

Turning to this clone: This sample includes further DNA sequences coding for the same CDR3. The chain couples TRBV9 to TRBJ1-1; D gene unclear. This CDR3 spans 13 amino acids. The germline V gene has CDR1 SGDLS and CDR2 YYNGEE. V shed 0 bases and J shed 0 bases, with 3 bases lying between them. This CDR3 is CASSVALNTEAFF. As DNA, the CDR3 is TGTGCCAGCAGCGTAGCCTTGAACACTGAAGCTTTCTTT.

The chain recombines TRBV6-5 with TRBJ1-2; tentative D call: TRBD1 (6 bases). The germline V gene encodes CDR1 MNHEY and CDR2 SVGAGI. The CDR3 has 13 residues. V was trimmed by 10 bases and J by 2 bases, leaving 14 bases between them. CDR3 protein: CAIRRGGNYGYTF. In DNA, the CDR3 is TGTGCCATCCGAAGGGGGGGAAACTATGGCTACACCTTC.

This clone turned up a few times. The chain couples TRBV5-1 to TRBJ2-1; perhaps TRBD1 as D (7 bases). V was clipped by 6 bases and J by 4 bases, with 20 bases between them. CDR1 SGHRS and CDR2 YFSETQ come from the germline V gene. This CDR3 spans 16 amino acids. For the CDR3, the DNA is TGCGCCAGCACGGCCGCCGGCCCAGGGGGGTACAATGAGCAGTTCTTC. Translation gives CASTAAGPGGYNEQFF.

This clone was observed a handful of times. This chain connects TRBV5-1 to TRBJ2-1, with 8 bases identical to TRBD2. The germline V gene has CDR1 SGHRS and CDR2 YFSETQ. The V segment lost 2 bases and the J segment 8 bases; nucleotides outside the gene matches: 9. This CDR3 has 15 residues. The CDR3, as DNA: TGCGCCAGCAGCTTAGGAGCGGGAGAGTCATATGAGCAGTTCTTC. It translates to CASSLGAGESYEQFF.

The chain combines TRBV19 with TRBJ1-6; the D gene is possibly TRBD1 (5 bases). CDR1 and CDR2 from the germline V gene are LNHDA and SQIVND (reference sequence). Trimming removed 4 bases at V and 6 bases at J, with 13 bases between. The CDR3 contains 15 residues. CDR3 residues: CASSTQTASNSPLHF. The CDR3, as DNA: TGTGCCAGTAGTACCCAGACAGCTAGTAATTCACCCCTCCACTTT.

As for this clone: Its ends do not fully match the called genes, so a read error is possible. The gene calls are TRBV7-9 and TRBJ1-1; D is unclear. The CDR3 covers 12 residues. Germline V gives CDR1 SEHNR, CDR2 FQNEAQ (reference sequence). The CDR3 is CSSSLGNTEAFF. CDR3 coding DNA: TGTTCCAGCAGTCTAGGGAACACTGAAGCTTTCTTT. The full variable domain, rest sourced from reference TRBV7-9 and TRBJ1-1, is DTGVSQNPRHKITKRGQNVTFRCDPISEHNRLYWYRQTLGQGPEFLTYFQNEAQLEKSRLLSDRFSAERPKGSFSTLEIQRTEQGDSAMYLCSSSLGNTEAFFGQGTRLTVV.

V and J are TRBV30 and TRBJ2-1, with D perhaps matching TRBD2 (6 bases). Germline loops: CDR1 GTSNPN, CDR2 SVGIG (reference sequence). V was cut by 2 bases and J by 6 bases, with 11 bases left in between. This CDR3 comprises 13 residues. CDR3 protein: CAWSWNSGNEQFF. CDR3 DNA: TGTGCCTGGAGTTGGAATAGCGGCAATGAGCAGTTCTTC.

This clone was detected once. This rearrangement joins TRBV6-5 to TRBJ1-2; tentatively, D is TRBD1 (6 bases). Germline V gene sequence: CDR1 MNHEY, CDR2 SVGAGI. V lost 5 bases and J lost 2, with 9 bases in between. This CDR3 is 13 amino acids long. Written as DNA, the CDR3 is TGTGCCAGCAGTCTCACAGGGAACTATGGCTACACCTTC. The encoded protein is CASSLTGNYGYTF.

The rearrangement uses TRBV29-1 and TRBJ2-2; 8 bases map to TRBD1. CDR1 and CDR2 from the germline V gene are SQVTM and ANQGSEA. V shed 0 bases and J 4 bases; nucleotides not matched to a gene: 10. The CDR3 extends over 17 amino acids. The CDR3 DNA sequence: TGCAGCGTTGAAGAAAGGGGCCTTGACAGGGGCACCGGGGAGCTGTTTTTT. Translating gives CSVEERGLDRGTGELFF.

CDR3 nucleotides: TGTGCCAGCAGCAAAGGACGAAGTGGGGCTATCAGCTCCTACAATGAGCAGTTCTTC. The encoded protein is CASSKGRSGAISSYNEQFF. This rearrangement joins TRBV7-9 to TRBJ2-1; D is perhaps TRBD1 (5 bases). The germline V and J ends were trimmed by 5 bases and 0 bases, with 23 bases remaining between them. Per germline, CDR1 SEHNR and CDR2 FQNEAQ (reference sequence). The CDR3 has 19 residues.

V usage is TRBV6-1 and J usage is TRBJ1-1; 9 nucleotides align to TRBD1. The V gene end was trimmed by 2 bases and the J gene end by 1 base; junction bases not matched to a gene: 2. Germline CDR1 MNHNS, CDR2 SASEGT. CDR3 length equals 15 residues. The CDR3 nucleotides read TGTGCCAGCAGTGAAACAGGGGGCGCGAACACTGAAGCTTTCTTT. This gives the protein CASSETGGANTEAFF.

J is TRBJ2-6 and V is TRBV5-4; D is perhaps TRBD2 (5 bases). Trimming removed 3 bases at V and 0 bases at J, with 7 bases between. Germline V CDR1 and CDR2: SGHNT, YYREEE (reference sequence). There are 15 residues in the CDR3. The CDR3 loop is CASSSGVSGANVLTF. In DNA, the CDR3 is TGTGCCAGCAGCTCCGGGGTCTCTGGGGCCAACGTCCTGACTTTC. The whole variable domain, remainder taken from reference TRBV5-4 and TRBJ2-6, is ETGVTQSPTHLIKTRGQQVTLRCSSQSGHNTVSWYQQALGQGPQFIFQYYREEENGRGNFPPRFSGLQFPNYSSELNVNALELDDSALYLCASSSGVSGANVLTFGAGSRLTVL.

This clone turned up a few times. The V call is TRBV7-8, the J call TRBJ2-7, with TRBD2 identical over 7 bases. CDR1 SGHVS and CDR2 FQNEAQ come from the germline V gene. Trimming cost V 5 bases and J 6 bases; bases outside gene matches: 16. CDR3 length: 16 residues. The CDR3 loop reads CASSDHLRTLAAEQYV. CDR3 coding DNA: TGTGCCAGCAGCGACCACCTCCGTACGCTAGCGGCCGAGCAGTACGTC.

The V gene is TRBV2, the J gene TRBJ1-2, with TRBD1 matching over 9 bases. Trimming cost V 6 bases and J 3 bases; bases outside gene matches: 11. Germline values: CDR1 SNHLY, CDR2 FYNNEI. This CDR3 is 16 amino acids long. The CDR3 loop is CASRTDRGNRDYGYTF. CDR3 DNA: TGTGCCAGCAGGACGGACAGGGGCAATCGGGACTATGGCTACACCTTC.

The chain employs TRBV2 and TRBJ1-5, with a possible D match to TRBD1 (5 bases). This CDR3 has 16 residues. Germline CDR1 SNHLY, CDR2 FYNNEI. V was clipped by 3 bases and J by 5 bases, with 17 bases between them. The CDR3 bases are TGTGCCAGCAGTGAGAACCCCGGGACTCTACATCAGCCCCAGCATTTT. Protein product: CASSENPGTLHQPQHF.

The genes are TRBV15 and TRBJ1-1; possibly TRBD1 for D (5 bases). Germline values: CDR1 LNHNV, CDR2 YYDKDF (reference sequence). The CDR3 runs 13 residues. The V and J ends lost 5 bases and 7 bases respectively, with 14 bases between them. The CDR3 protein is CATSPEPDSEAFF. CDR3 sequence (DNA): TGTGCCACCAGCCCCGAGCCCGACAGTGAAGCTTTCTTT.

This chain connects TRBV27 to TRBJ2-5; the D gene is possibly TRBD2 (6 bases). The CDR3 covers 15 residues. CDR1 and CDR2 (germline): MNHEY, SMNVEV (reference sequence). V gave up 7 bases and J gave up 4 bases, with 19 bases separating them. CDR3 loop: CASTFSGGGGETQYF. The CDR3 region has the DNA TGTGCCAGCACCTTTTCTGGGGGAGGAGGAGAGACCCAGTACTTC.

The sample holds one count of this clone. The CDR3 loop reads CASSYTGLRAGELFF. In nucleotides, the CDR3 is TGTGCCAGCAGCTACACAGGACTAAGGGCCGGGGAGCTGTTTTTT. The J gene is TRBJ2-2, the V gene TRBV6-5, with TRBD2 as a possible D gene (6 bases). This CDR3 has 15 amino acids. Trimming cost V 6 bases and J 6 bases, with 17 bases left between them. Germline loops: CDR1 MNHEY, CDR2 SVGAGI.

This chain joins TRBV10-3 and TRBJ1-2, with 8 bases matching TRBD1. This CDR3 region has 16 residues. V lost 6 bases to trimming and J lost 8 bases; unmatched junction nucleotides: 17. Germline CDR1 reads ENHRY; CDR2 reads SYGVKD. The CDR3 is CAISAPYNQGARGYTF. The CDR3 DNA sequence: TGTGCCATCAGCGCTCCTTACAACCAGGGGGCGCGGGGCTACACCTTC.

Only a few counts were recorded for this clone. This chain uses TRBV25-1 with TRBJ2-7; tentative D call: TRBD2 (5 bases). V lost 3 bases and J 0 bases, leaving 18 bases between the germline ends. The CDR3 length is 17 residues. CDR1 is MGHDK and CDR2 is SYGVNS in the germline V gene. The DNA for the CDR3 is TGTGCCAGCAGTGAGAATCCAGGACTGCGGAGCTCCTACGAGCAGTACGTC. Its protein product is CASSENPGLRSSYEQYV.

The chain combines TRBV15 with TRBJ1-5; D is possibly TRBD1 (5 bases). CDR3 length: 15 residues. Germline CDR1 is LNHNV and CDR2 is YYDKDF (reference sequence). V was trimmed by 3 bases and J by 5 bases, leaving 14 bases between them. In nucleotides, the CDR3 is TGTGCCACCAGCAGGGGACTTCTCTGGGATCAGCCCCAGCATTTT. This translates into CATSRGLLWDQPQHF.

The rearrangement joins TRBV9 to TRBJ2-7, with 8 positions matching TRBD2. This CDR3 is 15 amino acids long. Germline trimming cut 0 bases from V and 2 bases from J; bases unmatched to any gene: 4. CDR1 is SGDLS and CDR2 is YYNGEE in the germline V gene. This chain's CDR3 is CASSVATGGTYEQYF. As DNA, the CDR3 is TGTGCCAGCAGCGTAGCTACGGGGGGGACCTACGAGCAGTACTTC.

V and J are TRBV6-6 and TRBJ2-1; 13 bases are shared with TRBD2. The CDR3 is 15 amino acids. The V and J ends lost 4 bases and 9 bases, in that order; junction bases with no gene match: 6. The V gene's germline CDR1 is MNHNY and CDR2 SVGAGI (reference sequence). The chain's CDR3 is CASSLLAGGPGEQFF. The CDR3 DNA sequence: TGTGCCAGCAGTTTACTAGCGGGAGGGCCAGGTGAGCAGTTCTTC.

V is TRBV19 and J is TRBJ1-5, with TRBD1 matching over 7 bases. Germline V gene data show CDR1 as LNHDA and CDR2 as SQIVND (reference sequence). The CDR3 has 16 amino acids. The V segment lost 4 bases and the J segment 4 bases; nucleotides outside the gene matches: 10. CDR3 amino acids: CASSTPRQGGNQPQHF. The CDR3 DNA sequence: TGTGCCAGTAGTACGCCGAGACAGGGCGGTAATCAGCCCCAGCATTTT.

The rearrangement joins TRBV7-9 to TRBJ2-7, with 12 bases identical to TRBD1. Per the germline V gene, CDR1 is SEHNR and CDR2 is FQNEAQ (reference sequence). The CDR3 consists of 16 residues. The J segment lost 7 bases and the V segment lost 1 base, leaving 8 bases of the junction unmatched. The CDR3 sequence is CASSLEPGQGAWEQYF. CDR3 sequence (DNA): TGTGCCAGCAGCTTAGAGCCGGGACAGGGGGCCTGGGAGCAGTACTTC.

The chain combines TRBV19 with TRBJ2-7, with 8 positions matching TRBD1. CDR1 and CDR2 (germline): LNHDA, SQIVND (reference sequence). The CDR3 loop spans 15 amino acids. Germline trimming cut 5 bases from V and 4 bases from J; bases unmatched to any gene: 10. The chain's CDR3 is CASSLADRARYEQYF. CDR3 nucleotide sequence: TGTGCCAGTAGTCTGGCGGACAGGGCGAGATACGAGCAGTACTTC.

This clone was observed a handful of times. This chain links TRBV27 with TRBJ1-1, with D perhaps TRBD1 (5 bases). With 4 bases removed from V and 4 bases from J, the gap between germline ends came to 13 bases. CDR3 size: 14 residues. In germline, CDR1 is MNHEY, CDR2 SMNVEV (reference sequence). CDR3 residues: CASSSTAQGTEAFF. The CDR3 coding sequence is TGTGCCAGCAGTTCGACGGCTCAGGGCACTGAAGCTTTCTTT.